The 17 T cell receptor beta chains reported below all come from one sample, sequenced in a study of patients and donors after allogeneic stem cell transplantation. TCRdb re-called the RT-PCR reads through MiXCR, storing one row per CDR3 protein. The sample consists of approximately 430,000 distinct CDR3 sequences, more than 15% of them appearing once. The material sequenced was blood, either unsorted or a sorted T cell fraction (not recorded which). The receptors originated from a human donor who was either an allogeneic HSCT recipient or a stem cell or donor lymphocyte infusion donor (not recorded which). It is not recorded whose cells these are; they may come from a transplant donor.

The chain has TRBV27 and TRBJ2-1; 7 nucleotides line up with TRBD2. The germline V gene encodes CDR1 MNHEY and CDR2 SMNVEV (reference sequence). CDR3 length: 13 residues. V shed 7 bases and J 4 bases; nucleotides not matched to a gene: 4. This chain's CDR3 is CASTWGGYNEQFF. CDR3 DNA sequence: TGTGCCAGCACCTGGGGGGGGTACAATGAGCAGTTCTTC.

This clonotype was detected a few times. The chain has TRBV6-1 and TRBJ2-1, with D maybe TRBD2 (6 bases). Trimming pared 5 bases from V and 9 bases from J, leaving 20 bases between. The CDR3 runs 15 residues. Germline CDR1 MNHNS, CDR2 SASEGT. This CDR3 reads CASSNRDPGGSEQFF. The CDR3 coding sequence is TGTGCCAGCAGTAACCGGGACCCTGGGGGGAGTGAGCAGTTCTTC.

This clonotype has more than one count but fewer than ten. The V and J genes are TRBV7-2 and TRBJ2-1; 9 bases match TRBD2. V lost 1 base and J lost 4; bases outside the gene matches: 5. Germline CDR1 reads SGHTA; CDR2 reads FQGNSA. The CDR3 runs 16 residues. CDR3 protein: CASSLVAGVQYNEQFF. DNA of the CDR3: TGTGCCAGCAGCTTAGTAGCGGGGGTCCAATACAATGAGCAGTTCTTC.

The sample holds a few counts of this clonotype. The CDR3: CASSLAWIRGRRETQYF. The CDR3 DNA sequence: TGTGCCAGCAGTTTAGCGTGGATTCGGGGGCGGAGAGAGACCCAGTACTTC. This chain uses TRBV12-3 or TRBV12-4 with TRBJ2-5; D could derive from TRBD1 or TRBD2 (6 bases each). The V end lost 0 bases, the J end lost 4 bases, and 18 bases lay between the germline ends. This CDR3 is built from 17 residues.

This clonotype was counted only a few times. The chain links TRBV6-1 to TRBJ2-1, with 7 bases aligning to TRBD1. V lost 1 base to trimming and J lost 2 bases; unmatched junction nucleotides: 2. The CDR3 covers 15 residues. The germline gives CDR1 MNHNS, CDR2 SASEGT. CDR3 sequence (DNA): TGTGCCAGCAGTGAAGGGACAGGCCCCTACAATGAGCAGTTCTTC. It translates to CASSEGTGPYNEQFF.

The gene calls are TRBV7-2 and TRBJ1-2; the match to TRBD1 covers 9 bases. V lost 1 base, J lost 5 bases, and 8 bases stayed unmatched. The CDR3 is made up of 16 amino acids. Germline V CDR1 and CDR2: SGHTA, FQGNSA. The CDR3 loop reads CASSLVTGQGVYGYTF. The CDR3 nucleotides are TGTGCCAGCAGCTTAGTAACGGGACAGGGTGTTTATGGCTACACCTTC.

The rearrangement joins TRBV5-6 to TRBJ1-2; possible D gene TRBD1, 6 bases. The germline V and J ends were trimmed by 1 base and 3 bases, with 10 bases remaining between them. The CDR3 length is 14 residues. Germline CDR1 and CDR2: SGHDT and YYEEEE. The CDR3 nucleotides read TGTGCCAGCAGCTTGCTTGGACAGTACTATGGCTACACCTTC. This encodes CASSLLGQYYGYTF. The full variable domain, completed using reference TRBV5-6 and TRBJ1-2, is DAGVTQSPTHLIKTRGQQVTLRCSPKSGHDTVSWYQQALGQGPQFIFQYYEEEERQRGNFPDRFSGHQFPNYSSELNVNALLLGDSALYLCASSLLGQYYGYTFGSGTRLTVV.

This clonotype was counted only a few times. The chain recombines TRBV7-9 with TRBJ1-4; no clear D. This CDR3 comprises 14 residues. V was trimmed by 5 bases and J by 4 bases, leaving 11 bases between them. Germline V lookup: CDR1 SEHNR, CDR2 FQNEAQ (reference sequence). The DNA of the CDR3 is TGTGCCAGCAGCCCCGCACGGGGTAATGAAAAACTGTTTTTT. It translates to CASSPARGNEKLFF.

V is TRBV4-1 and J is TRBJ2-7, with 8 bases fitting TRBD2. This CDR3 region has 17 residues. CDR1 is MGHRA and CDR2 is YSYEKL in the germline V gene. Losses at the gene ends were 1 base for V and 2 bases for J; bases not matched to a gene: 10. The CDR3: CASSQVNSRGVPYEQYF. CDR3 nucleotide sequence: TGCGCCAGCAGCCAAGTGAACTCGCGGGGGGTTCCCTACGAGCAGTACTTC.

In its sample, this clonotype was seen many times. J is TRBJ2-5 and V is TRBV12-3 or TRBV12-4; D could derive from TRBD1 or TRBD2 (6 bases each). The CDR3 contains 16 residues. V was shortened by 7 bases and J by 1 base, with 19 bases between the two germline ends. CDR3 DNA: TGTGCCAGCACCGGAGAAGGGGGGACGGCCCAAGAGACCCAGTACTTC. Amino acid sequence: CASTGEGGTAQETQYF.

The V call is TRBV28, the J call TRBJ2-7, with 11 bases fitting TRBD1. In germline, CDR1 is MDHEN, CDR2 SYDVKM. The CDR3 is 16 residues long. V was clipped by 6 bases and J by 6 bases; unmatched bases: 13. CDR3 region: CASRPSPGQGVVEQYF. CDR3 sequence (DNA): TGTGCCAGCAGACCTTCGCCGGGACAGGGGGTTGTCGAGCAGTACTTC.

The chain employs TRBV20-1 and TRBJ2-1; possibly TRBD2 for D (6 bases). CDR1 and CDR2 (germline): DFQATT, SNEGSKA (reference sequence). This CDR3 contains 15 residues. Between the trimmed V and J ends, which lost 6 bases and 0 bases, there was a span of 15 bases. The CDR3 loop reads CSAPGGTYSYNEQFF. In nucleotides, the CDR3 is TGCAGTGCCCCTGGGGGGACTTACTCCTACAATGAGCAGTTCTTC.

This clonotype was recorded a few times. The chain recombines TRBV18 with TRBJ1-1, with a tentative D call TRBD1 (5 bases). CDR3 length: 15 residues. Germline assignment: CDR1 KGHSH and CDR2 LQKENI. Trimming took 0 bases from V and 4 from J, leaving 12 bases between them. The chain's CDR3 is CASSPPIGAGTEAFF. The DNA of the CDR3 is TGTGCCAGCTCACCACCGATAGGGGCCGGCACTGAAGCTTTCTTT.

This clonotype was found a few times. CDR3 DNA sequence: TGTGCCAGCAGCCTATCCTTTCTGGGCGCAAATGGAAACACCATATATTTT. Translating gives CASSLSFLGANGNTIYF. The chain couples TRBV7-8 to TRBJ1-3; D is unclear. Trimming left V 5 bases short and J 3 bases short, with 20 bases between. The germline CDR1 and CDR2 sequences are SGHVS and FQNEAQ. The CDR3 totals 17 residues.

CDR3 DNA sequence: TGTGCCAGCAGTATCCGGGACTGGGGCTACAATGAGCAGTTCTTC. Translating it yields CASSIRDWGYNEQFF. The chain carries TRBV25-1 and TRBJ2-1; TRBD2 is a possible D gene (6 bases). Trimming left V 5 bases short and J 3 bases short, with 14 bases between. Germline-derived CDR1 and CDR2 are MGHDK and SYGVNS. The CDR3 runs to 15 residues.

This clonotype was counted between two and nine times. The chain employs TRBV2 and TRBJ1-3; D gene ambiguous. V shed 5 bases and J shed 0 bases, with 14 bases lying between them. CDR3 size: 16 residues. CDR1 SNHLY and CDR2 FYNNEI come from the germline V gene. The CDR3, as DNA: TGTGCCAGCAGTTCCCCGGAAGTGAACTCTGGAAACACCATATATTTT. Its translation is CASSSPEVNSGNTIYF.

This clonotype was seen only a few times. CDR3 in amino acids: CASSVSLAGAGTGELFF. CDR3 nucleotides: TGTGCCAGCAGTGTCTCTCTAGCGGGAGCAGGCACCGGGGAGCTGTTTTTT. The genes are TRBV6-1 and TRBJ2-2; TRBD2 matches at 10 bases. The CDR3 is 17 amino acids. CDR1 is MNHNS and CDR2 is SASEGT in the germline V gene. The trim removed 4 bases at V and 4 bases at J, leaving 9 bases unmatched.